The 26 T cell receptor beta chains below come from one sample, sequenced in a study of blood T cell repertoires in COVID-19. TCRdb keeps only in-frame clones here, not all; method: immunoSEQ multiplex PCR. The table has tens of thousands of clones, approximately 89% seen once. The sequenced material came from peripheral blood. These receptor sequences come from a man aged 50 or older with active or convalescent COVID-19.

This CDR3 reads CASSQTYRGSGNTIYF. Written as DNA, the CDR3 is TGCGCCAGCAGCCAAACCTACAGGGGATCCGGAAACACCATATATTTT. V gene TRBV4-3 combines with J gene TRBJ1-3; 7 positions match TRBD1. The CDR3 runs to 16 residues. After removal of 2 bases from V and 4 bases from J, the junction contained 8 bases not matched to a gene. Per the germline V gene, CDR1 is LGHNA and CDR2 is YSLEER.

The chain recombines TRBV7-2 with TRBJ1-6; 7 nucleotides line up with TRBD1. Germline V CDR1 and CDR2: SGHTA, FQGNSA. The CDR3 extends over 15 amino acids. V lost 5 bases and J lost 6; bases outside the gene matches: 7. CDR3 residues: CASSIGTVLNSPLHF. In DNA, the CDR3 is TGTGCCAGCAGCATCGGGACAGTCCTTAATTCACCCCTCCACTTT.

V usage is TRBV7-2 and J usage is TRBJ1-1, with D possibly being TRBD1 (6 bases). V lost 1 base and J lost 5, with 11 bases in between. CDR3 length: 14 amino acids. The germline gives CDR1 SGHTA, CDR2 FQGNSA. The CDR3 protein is CASSLVGQGTEAFF. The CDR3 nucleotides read TGTGCCAGCAGCTTAGTGGGACAAGGAACTGAAGCTTTCTTT.

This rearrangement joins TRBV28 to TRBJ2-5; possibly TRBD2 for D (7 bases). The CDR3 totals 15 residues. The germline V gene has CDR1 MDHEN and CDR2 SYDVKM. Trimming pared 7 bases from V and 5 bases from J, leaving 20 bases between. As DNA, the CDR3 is TGTGCCAGCACCACCCCCGGGGGGCCTGGGGAGACCCAGTACTTC. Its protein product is CASTTPGGPGETQYF.

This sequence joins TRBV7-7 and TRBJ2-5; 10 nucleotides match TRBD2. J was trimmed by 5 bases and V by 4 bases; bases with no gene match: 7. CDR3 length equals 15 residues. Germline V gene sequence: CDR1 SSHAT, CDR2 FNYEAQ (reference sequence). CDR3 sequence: CASSSSGLAKETQYF. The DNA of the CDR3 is TGTGCCAGCAGCTCCTCGGGACTAGCGAAGGAGACCCAGTACTTC.

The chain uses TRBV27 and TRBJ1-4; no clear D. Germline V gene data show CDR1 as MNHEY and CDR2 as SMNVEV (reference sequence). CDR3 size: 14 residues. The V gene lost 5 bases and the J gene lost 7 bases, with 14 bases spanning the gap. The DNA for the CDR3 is TGTGCCAGCAGTCCCGGAGGGATGGTTGAAAAACTGTTTTTT. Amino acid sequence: CASSPGGMVEKLFF.

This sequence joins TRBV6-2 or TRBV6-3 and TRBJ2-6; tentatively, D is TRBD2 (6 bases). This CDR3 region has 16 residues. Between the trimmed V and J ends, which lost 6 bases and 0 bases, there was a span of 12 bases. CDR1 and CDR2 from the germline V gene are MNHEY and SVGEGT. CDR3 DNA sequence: TGTGCCAGCAGCACGGACGGGGGCTCTGGGGCCAACGTCCTGACTTTC. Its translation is CASSTDGGSGANVLTF.

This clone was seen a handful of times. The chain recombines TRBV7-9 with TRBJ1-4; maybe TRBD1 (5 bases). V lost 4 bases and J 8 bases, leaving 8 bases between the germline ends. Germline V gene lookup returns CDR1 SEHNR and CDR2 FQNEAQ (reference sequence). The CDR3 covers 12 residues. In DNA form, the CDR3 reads TGTGCCAGCAGCTCTCCAGGGGAAAAACTGTTTTTT. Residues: CASSSPGEKLFF. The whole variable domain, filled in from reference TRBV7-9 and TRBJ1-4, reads DTGVSQNPRHKITKRGQNVTFRCDPISEHNRLYWYRQTLGQGPEFLTYFQNEAQLEKSRLLSDRFSAERPKGSFSTLEIQRTEQGDSAMYLCASSSPGEKLFFGSGTQLSVL.

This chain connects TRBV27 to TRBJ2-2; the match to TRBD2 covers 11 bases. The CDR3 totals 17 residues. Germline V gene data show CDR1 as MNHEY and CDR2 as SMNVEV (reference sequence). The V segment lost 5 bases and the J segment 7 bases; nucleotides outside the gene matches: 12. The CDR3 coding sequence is TGTGCCAGCAGTCTTAGCGGGGGGGCTCTTCAGGTCGGGGAGCTGTTTTTT. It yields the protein CASSLSGGALQVGELFF.

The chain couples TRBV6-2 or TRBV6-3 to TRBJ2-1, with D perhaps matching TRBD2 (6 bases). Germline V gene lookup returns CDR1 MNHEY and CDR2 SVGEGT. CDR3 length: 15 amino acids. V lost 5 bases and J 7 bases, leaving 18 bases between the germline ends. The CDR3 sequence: CASSPRLALGNEQFF. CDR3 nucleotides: TGTGCCAGCAGTCCCCGGCTAGCGCTGGGTAATGAGCAGTTCTTC.

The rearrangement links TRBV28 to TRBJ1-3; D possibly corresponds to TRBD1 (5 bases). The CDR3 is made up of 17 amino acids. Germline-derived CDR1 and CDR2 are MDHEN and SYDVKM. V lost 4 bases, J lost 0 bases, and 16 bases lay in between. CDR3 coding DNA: TGTGCCAGCAGTTCCCTCGGGGACTCGTTCTCTGGAAACACCATATATTTT. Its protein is CASSSLGDSFSGNTIYF. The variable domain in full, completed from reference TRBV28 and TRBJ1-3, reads DVKVTQSSRYLVKRTGEKVFLECVQDMDHENMFWYRQDPGLGLRLIYFSYDVKMKEKGDIPEGYSVSREKKERFSLILESASTNQTSMYLCASSSLGDSFSGNTIYFGEGSWLTVV.

CDR3 coding DNA: TGTGCCAGCTCACCTGGCAGGGGTTACGAGCAGTACGTC. Protein sequence: CASSPGRGYEQYV. J is TRBJ2-7 and V is TRBV18, with D possibly matching TRBD1 (6 bases). The CDR3 consists of 13 residues. Germline V gene sequence: CDR1 KGHSH, CDR2 LQKENI. Trimming removed 3 bases from V and 4 bases from J, with 10 bases in between.

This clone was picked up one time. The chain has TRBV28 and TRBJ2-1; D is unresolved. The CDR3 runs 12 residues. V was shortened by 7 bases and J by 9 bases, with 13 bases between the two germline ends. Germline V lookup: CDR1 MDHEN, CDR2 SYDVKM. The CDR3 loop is CASNLETGEQFF. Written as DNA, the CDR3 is TGTGCCAGCAACCTGGAGACCGGTGAGCAGTTCTTC.

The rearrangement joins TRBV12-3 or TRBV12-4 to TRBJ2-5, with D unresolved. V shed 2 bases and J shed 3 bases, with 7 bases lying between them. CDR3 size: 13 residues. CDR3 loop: CASSLNREETQYF. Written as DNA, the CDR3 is TGTGCCAGCAGTTTAAACAGAGAAGAGACCCAGTACTTC.

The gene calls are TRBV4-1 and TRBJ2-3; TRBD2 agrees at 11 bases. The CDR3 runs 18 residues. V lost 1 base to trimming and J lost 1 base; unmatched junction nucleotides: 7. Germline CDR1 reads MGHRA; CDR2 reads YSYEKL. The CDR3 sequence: CASSQVGTSGLGTDTQYF. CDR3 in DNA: TGCGCCAGCAGCCAAGTAGGGACTAGCGGTTTGGGCACAGATACGCAGTATTTT.

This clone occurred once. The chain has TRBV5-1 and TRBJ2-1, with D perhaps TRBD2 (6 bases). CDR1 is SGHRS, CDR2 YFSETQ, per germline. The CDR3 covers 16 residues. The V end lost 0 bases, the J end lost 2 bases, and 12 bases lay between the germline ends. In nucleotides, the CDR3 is TGCGCCAGCAGCTTGGCCGGAGGGGTCACCTACAATGAGCAGTTCTTC. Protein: CASSLAGGVTYNEQFF.

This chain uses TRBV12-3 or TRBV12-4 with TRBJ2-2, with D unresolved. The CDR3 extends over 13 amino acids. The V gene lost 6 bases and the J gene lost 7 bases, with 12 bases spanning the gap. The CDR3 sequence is CASSPGYSGELFF. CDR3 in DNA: TGTGCCAGCAGCCCCGGTTATAGCGGGGAGCTGTTTTTT.

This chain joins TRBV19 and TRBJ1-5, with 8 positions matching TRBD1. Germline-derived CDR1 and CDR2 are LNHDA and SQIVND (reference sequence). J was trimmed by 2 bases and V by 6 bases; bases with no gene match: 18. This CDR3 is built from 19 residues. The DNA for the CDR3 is TGTGCCAGTAGGCCCCGACAGGGGAGGTGGAGTAGTGGCAATCAGCCCCAGCATTTT. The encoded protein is CASRPRQGRWSSGNQPQHF.

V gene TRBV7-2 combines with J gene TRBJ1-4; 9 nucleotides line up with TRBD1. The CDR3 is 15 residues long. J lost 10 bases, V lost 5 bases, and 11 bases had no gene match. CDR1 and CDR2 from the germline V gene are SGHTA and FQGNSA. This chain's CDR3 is CASSPRGQGGVKLFF. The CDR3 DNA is TGTGCCAGCAGCCCCCGGGGACAGGGTGGAGTAAAACTGTTTTTT.

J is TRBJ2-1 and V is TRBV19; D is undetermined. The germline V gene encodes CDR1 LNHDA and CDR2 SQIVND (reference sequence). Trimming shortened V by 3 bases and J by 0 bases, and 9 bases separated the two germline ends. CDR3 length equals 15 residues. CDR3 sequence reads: CASSIASSSYNEQFF. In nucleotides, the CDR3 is TGTGCCAGTAGTATCGCTTCCAGCTCCTACAATGAGCAGTTCTTC.

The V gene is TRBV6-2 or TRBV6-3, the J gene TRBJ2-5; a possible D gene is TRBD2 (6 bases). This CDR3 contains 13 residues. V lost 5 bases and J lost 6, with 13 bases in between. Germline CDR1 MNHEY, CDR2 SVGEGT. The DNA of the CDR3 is TGTGCCAGCAGTCCCGCGGGGCTGAAGACCCAGTACTTC. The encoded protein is CASSPAGLKTQYF.

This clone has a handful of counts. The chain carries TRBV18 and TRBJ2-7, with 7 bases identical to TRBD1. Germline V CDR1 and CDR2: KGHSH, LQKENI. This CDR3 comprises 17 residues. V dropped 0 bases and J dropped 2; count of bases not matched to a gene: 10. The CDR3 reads CASSPPTGANTTYEQYF. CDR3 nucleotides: TGTGCCAGCTCACCACCAACAGGGGCCAATACCACCTACGAGCAGTACTTC.

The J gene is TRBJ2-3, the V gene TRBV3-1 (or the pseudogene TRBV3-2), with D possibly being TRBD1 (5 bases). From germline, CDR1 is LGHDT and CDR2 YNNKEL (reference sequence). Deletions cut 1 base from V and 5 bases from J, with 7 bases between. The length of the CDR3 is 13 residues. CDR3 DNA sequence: TGTGCCAGCAGCCAAGGAACAGGAGATACGCAGTATTTT. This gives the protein CASSQGTGDTQYF.

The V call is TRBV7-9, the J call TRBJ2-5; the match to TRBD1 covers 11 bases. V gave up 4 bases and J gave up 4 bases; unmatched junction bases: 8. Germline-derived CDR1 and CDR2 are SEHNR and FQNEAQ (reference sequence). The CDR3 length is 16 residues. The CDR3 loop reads CASSSSGTGGGETQYF. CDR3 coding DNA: TGTGCCAGCAGCTCCTCCGGGACAGGGGGGGGAGAGACCCAGTACTTC.

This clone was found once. CDR3 amino acids: CASSLTGFYNEQFF. The CDR3 DNA reads TGTGCCAGCAGCTTAACAGGGTTTTACAATGAGCAGTTCTTC. The chain is built from TRBV7-9 and TRBJ2-1; possibly TRBD1 for D (6 bases). Trimming left V 2 bases short and J 4 bases short, with 9 bases between. This CDR3 is 14 amino acids long. Per the germline V gene, CDR1 is SEHNR and CDR2 is FQNEAQ (reference sequence).

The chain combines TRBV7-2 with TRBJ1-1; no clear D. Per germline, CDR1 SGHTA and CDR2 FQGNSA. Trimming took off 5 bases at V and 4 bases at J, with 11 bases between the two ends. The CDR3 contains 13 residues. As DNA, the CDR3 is TGTGCCAGCAGCCCATACATAGCCACTGAAGCTTTCTTT. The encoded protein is CASSPYIATEAFF.